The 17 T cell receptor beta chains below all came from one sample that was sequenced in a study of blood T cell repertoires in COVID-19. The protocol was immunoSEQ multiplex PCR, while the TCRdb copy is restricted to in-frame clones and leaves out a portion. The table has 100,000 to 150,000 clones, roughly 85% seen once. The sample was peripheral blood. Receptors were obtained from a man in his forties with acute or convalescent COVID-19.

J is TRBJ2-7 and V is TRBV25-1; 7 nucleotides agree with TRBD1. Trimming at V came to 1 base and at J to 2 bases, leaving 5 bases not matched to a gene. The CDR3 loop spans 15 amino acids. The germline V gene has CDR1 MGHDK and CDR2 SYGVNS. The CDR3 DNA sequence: TGTGCCAGCAGTGAATTAACAGGGGCGGCCTACGAGCAGTACTTC. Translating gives CASSELTGAAYEQYF.

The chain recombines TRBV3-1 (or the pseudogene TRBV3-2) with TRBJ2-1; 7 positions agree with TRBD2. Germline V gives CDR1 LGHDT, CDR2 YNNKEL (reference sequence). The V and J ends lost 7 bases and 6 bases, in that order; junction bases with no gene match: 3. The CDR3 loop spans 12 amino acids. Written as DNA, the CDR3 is TGTGCCAGCACTAGCGGAGCCAATGAGCAGTTCTTC. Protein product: CASTSGANEQFF.

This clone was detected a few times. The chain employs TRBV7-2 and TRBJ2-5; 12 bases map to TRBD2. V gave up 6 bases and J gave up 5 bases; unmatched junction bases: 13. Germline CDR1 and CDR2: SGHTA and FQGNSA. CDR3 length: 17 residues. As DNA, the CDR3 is TGTGCCAGCAGTTTATACCCCGGACTAGCGGGGATTGAGACCCAGTACTTC. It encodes CASSLYPGLAGIETQYF.

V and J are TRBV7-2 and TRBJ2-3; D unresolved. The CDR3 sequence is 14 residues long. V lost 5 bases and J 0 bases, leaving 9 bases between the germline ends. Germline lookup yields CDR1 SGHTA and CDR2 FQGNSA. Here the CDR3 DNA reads TGTGCCAGCAGCGTTTCTTCTAGCACAGATACGCAGTATTTT. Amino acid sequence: CASSVSSSTDTQYF.

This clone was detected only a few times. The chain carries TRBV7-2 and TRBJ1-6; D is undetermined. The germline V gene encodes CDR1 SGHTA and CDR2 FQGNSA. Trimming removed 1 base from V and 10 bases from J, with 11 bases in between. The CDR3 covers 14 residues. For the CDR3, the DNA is TGTGCCAGCAGCTTAGGAGGGCTGGGGTCACCCCTCCACTTT. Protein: CASSLGGLGSPLHF.

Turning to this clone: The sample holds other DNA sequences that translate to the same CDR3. The chain's CDR3 is CASSLGQNTEAFF. CDR3 sequence (DNA): TGTGCCAGCAGCTTAGGACAGAACACTGAAGCTTTCTTT. V usage is TRBV7-9 and J usage is TRBJ1-1; D is uncertain. V was trimmed by 1 base and J by 1 base, leaving 4 bases between them. Germline CDR1 is SEHNR and CDR2 is FQNEAQ (reference sequence). The CDR3 extends over 13 amino acids.

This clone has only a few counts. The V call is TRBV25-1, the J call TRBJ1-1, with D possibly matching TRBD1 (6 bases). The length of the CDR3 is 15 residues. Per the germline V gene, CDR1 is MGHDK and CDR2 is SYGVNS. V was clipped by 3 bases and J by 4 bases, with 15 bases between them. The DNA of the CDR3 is TGTGCCAGCAGTGAGGCGGGGGGGGCCTTCACTGAAGCTTTCTTT. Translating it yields CASSEAGGAFTEAFF.

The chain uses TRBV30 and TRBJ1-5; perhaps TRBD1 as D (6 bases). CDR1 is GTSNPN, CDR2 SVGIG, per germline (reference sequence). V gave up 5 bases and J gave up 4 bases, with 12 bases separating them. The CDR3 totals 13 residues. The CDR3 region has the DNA TGTGCCTGGGCGGAGGACAGAAATCAGCCCCAGCATTTT. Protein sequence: CAWAEDRNQPQHF.

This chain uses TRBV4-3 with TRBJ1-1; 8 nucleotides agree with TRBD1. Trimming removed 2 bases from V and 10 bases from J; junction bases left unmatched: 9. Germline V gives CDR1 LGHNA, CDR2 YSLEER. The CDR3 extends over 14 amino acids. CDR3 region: CASSQIGQGGVAFF. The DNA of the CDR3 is TGCGCCAGCAGCCAAATAGGACAGGGAGGGGTAGCTTTCTTT.

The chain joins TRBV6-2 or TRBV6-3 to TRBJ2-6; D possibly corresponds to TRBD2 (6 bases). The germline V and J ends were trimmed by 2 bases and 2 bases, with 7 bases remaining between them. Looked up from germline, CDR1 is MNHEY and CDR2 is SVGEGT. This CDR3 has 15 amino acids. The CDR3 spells CASSYRGTGANVLTF. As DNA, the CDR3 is TGTGCCAGCAGTTACCGGGGGACTGGGGCCAACGTCCTGACTTTC.

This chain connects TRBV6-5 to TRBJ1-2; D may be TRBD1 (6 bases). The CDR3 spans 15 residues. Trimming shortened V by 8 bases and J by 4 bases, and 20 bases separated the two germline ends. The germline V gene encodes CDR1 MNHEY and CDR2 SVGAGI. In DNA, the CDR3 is TGTGCCAGCCCGGGGGGGCAGGGTTTTATCTATGGCTACACCTTC. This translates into CASPGGQGFIYGYTF.

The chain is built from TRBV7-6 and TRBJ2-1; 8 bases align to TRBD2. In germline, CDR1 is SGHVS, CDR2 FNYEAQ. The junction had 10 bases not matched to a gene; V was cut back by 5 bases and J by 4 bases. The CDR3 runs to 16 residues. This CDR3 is CASSLRGGGLYNEQFF. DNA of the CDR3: TGTGCCAGCAGCCTCCGGGGGGGCGGATTGTACAATGAGCAGTTCTTC.

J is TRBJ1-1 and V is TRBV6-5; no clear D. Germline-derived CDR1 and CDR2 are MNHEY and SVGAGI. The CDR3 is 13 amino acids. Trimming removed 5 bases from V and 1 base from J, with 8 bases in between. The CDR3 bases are TGTGCCAGCAGTAACGGAGGGAACACTGAAGCTTTCTTT. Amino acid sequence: CASSNGGNTEAFF.

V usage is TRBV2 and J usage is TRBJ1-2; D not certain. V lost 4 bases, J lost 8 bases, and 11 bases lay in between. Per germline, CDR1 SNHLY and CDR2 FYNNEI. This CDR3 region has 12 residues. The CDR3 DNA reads TGTGCCAGCAGTGGACTTGGTTGGGGCTACACCTTC. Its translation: CASSGLGWGYTF.

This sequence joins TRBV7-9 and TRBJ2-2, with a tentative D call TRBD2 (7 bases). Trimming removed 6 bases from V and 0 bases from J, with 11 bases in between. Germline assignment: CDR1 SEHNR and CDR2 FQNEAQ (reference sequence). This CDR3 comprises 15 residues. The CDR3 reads CASRAGAANTGELFF. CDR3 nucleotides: TGTGCCAGCAGGGCGGGGGCGGCGAACACCGGGGAGCTGTTTTTT.

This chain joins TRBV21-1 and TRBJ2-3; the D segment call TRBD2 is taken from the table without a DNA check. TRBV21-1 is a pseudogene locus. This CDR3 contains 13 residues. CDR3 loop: CASSTKRTDTQYF. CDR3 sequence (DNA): TGTGCCAGCAGCACGAAGCGTACAGATACGCAGTATTTT.

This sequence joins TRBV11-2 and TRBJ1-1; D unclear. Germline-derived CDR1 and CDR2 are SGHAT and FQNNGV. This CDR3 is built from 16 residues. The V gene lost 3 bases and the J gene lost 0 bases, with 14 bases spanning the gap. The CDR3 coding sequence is TGTGCCAGCAGCTTGCGGGTGGGCAGATTGAACACTGAAGCTTTCTTT. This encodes CASSLRVGRLNTEAFF.